A selection of T cell receptor beta chains follows, all from one sample in a study of OX40 agonist ivuxolimab in advanced cancers. Sequenced by immunoSEQ multiplex PCR; TCRdb stores in-frame clones only, minus some. The table records 35,000 or so clones, approximately 80% of them present only once. Sequencing used CD4+ or CD8+ T cells sorted from blood, obtained in a trial of the OX40 agonist ivuxolimab. Every receptor here comes from an adult with an advanced solid tumor such as melanoma, head and neck, liver or kidney cancer. Each CDR3 is given without its conserved first and last residue.

v_call | cdr3_length | cdr3_aa
TRBV6-5 | 11 | ASRPGTRYGYT
TRBV5-1 | 15 | ASSFKRTSGGADEQF
TRBV18 | 11 | ASSPGQGAEQF
TRBV18 | 13 | ASSPRQAASYEQY
TRBV7-9 | 13 | ASNPDRANTGELF
TRBV25-1 | 9 | ASSGGTSAF
TRBV28 | 13 | ASSSGTPRNYGYT
TRBV7-9 | 9 | ASSLIGEAF
TRBV4-2 | 11 | ASSQEVAETQY
TRBV7-3 | 13 | ASSLSRDRGYEQF
TRBV6-5 | 12 | ASIQSGGHNEQF
TRBV7-9 | 16 | ASSHTGTSFSGANVLT
TRBV6-5 | 10 | ASSYGGYGYT
TRBV7-9 | 10 | AGLGNTGELF
TRBV19 | 13 | ASSIDRQGNTEAF
TRBV20-1 | 9 | SASLGREQY
TRBV2 | 11 | ASSGLIDQPQH
TRBV7-2 | 13 | ASSLGGASSYEQY
TRBV30 | 13 | AWSRPSGTGNTIY
TRBV5-8 | 13 | ASSLHRVRSYEQY
TRBV6-1 | 13 | ASSEQGRGNQPQH
TRBV11-1 | 9 | ASSNRETQY
TRBV30 | 8 | AGQNNEQF
TRBV27 | 13 | ASSLAGVASYEQY
TRBV5-1 | 12 | ASSGLGERYEQY
TRBV6-6 | 13 | AGNRGDSVNSPLH
TRBV5-1 | 11 | ATSGLSYNEQF
TRBV30 | 9 | AWRGLNEQF
TRBV7-8 | 13 | ASSLGTGNNSPLH
TRBV5-4 | 14 | ASSQDLQGGRTEAF
TRBV21-1 | 13 | ASSTPDRGRDGYT
TRBV6-1 | 12 | ASSGQGPNYGYT
TRBV10-2 | 11 | ASGIRMKNIQY
TRBV6-5 | 10 | ASVEGLETQY
TRBV5-1 | 15 | ASSLGGDGSQSYGYT
TRBV9 | 11 | ASSVGSLYGYT
TRBV30 | 12 | AWRPGSAGSPLH
TRBV5-1 | 13 | ASSLGGSGNTEAF
TRBV6-6 | 11 | ASTTSSYNEQF
TRBV29-1 | 10 | SVRDRREKLF
TRBV25-1 | 12 | ASSSTGDGRPQH
TRBV7-8 | 10 | ASGRSGETQY
TRBV19 | 15 | ASSAGTGVYRGNTIY
TRBV30 | 12 | AWSVVGIGQPQH
TRBV5-6 | 11 | ASSLGTSYGYT
TRBV27 | 14 | ASSHDLQGSGEKLF
TRBV5-4 | 11 | ASSSGQGGGYT
TRBV27 | 11 | ASTRDRVGELF
TRBV7-2 | 16 | ASSPTGTSGGAADTQY
TRBV18 | 15 | ASSPARGAAGANVLT